The T cell receptor beta chain under discussion was sequenced for a study of cytomegalovirus exposure and HLA in healthy donors. Study in general: In a later analysis, the approximately 120 validation repertoires were reported to have used the same platform as the 600 to 800 first-cohort repertoires.

Separate from the roughly 630-subject first cohort was the roughly 130-subject validation cohort, to which the donors belonged. TCRdb keeps only in-frame clones here, not all; method: immunoSEQ multiplex PCR. The repertoire holds fewer than 150,000 clones, with around 80% as singletons. This clone was seen a single time. The antigen remains unidentified. After removal of 3 bases from V and 1 base from J, the junction contained 0 bases not matched to a gene. Looked up from germline, CDR1 is SGHDN and CDR2 is FVKESK. The CDR3 consists of 14 residues. Study-wide points: The CMV antigen specificity of a few CMV-associated chains was confirmed through in vitro analysis. The study put 150 to 200 TCR beta chains on its list as cytomegalovirus-associated.

The receptor's source is a man aged 30-40 years in good health and CMV-seropositive. Sequenced: PBMCs. This rearrangement joins TRBV14 to TRBJ1-2, with 9 bases that match TRBD1. DNA for the CDR3: TGTGCCAGCAGCCAGGGACAGGGTAACTATGGCTACACCTTC. Residues: CASSQGQGNYGYTF.